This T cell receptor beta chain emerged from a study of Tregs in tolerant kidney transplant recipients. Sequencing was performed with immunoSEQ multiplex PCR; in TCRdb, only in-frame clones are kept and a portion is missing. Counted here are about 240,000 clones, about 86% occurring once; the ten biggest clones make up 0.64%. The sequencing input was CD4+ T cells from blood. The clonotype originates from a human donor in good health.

The CDR3 coding sequence is TGTGCCAGCGGACCACCACTAGCGGGGGAAGAGACCCAGTACTTC. This translates into CASGPPLAGEETQYF. V gene TRBV6-1 combines with J gene TRBJ2-5, with 11 bases that match TRBD2. This CDR3 is built from 15 residues. The V gene end was trimmed by 8 bases and the J gene end by 3 bases; junction bases not matched to a gene: 8. Germline CDR1 MNHNS, CDR2 SASEGT.